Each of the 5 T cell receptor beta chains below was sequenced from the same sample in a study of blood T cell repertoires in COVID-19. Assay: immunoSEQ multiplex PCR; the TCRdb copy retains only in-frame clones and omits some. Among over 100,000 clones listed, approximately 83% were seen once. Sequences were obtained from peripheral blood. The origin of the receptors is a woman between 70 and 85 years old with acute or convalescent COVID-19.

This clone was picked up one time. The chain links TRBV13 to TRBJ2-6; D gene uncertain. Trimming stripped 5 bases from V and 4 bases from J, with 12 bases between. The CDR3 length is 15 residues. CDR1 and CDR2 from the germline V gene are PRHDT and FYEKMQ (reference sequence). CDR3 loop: CASSPQINGANVLTF. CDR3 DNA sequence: TGTGCCAGCAGCCCCCAGATTAACGGGGCCAACGTCCTGACTTTC.

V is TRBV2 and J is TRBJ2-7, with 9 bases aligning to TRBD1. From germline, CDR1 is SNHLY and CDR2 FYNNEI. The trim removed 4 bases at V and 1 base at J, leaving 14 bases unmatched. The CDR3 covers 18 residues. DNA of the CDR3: TGTGCCAGCAGTGTGGGGAATGGGACAGGGCTAAATTCCTACGAGCAGTACTTC. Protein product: CASSVGNGTGLNSYEQYF. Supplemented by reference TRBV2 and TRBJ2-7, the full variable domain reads EPEVTQTPSHQVTQMGQEVILRCVPISNHLYFYWYRQILGQKVEFLVSFYNNEISEKSEIFDDQFSVERPDGSNFTLKIRSTKLEDSAMYFCASSVGNGTGLNSYEQYFGPGTRLTVT.

This chain's CDR3 is CASSLYPQGARDTGELFF. CDR3 DNA: TGCGCCAGCAGCTTATACCCACAGGGGGCTCGGGACACCGGGGAGCTGTTTTTT. The V call is TRBV5-1, the J call TRBJ2-2; 9 positions match TRBD1. CDR3 length equals 18 residues. V trimming: 2 bases; J trimming: 3 bases; junction bases outside the gene matches: 11. CDR1 and CDR2 from the germline V gene are SGHRS and YFSETQ.

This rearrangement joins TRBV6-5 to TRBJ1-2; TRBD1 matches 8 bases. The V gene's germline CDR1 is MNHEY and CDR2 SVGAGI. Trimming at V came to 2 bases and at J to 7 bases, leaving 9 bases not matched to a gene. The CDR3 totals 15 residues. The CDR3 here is CASSYTRTGLGGYTF. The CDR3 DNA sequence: TGTGCCAGCAGTTACACCCGGACAGGGCTTGGTGGCTACACCTTC.

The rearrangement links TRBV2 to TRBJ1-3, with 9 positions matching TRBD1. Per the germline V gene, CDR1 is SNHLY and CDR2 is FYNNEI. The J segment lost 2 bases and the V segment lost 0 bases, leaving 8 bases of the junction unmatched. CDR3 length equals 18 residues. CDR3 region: CASSEALLGTGTGNTIYF. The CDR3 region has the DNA TGTGCCAGCAGTGAAGCGCTTCTGGGGACAGGGACTGGAAACACCATATATTTT.